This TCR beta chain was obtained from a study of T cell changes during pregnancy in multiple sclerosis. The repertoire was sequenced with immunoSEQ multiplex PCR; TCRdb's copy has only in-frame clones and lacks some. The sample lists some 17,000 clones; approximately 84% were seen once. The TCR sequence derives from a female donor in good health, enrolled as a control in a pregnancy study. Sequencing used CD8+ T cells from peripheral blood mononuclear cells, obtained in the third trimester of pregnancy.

The CDR3 reads CASSLGGAYGYTF. The CDR3 nucleotides are TGTGCCAGCAGCTTAGGGGGGGCCTATGGCTACACCTTC. The V call is TRBV5-6, the J call TRBJ1-2; D possibly corresponds to TRBD1 (6 bases). Germline V gene data show CDR1 as SGHDT and CDR2 as YYEEEE. The germline V and J ends were trimmed by 2 bases and 4 bases, with 9 bases remaining between them. This CDR3 is 13 amino acids long.